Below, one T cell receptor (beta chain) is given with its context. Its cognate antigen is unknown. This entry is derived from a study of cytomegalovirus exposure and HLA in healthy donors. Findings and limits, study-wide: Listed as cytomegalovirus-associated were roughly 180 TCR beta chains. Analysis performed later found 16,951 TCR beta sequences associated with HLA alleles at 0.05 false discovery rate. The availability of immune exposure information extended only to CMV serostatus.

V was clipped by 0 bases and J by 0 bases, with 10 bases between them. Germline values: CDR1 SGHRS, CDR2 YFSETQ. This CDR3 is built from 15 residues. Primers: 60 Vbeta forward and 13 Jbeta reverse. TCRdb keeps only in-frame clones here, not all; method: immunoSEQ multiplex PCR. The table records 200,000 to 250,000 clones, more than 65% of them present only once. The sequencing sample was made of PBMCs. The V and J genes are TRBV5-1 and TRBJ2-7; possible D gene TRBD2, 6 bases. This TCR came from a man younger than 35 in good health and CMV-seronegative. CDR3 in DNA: TGCGCCAGCAGCTTGGTGGTGGGAGGCTCCTACGAGCAGTACTTC. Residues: CASSLVVGGSYEQYF. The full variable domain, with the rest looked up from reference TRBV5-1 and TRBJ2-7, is KAGVTQTPRYLIKTRGQQVTLSCSPISGHRSVSWYQQTPGQGLQFLFEYFSETQRNKGNFPGRFSGRQFSNSRSEMNVSTLELGDSALYLCASSLVVGGSYEQYFGPGTRLTVT.